Listed below are T cell receptor beta chains from one sample, sequenced in a study of PD-1 blockade in classical Hodgkin lymphoma. TCRdb's table, derived via immunoSEQ multiplex PCR, lists solely in-frame clones and lacks some. The sample records 35,000 to 40,000 clones, about 86% being singletons. Source: peripheral blood mononuclear cells (PBMCs), taken before the second cycle of nivolumab. These receptors were taken from a human donor with classical Hodgkin lymphoma. The CDR3 runs from the conserved cysteine through the conserved F or W. D genes are given only for firm matches. A clone size is listed for some rows: how often the clone was seen (once, few, many), or a class if it is expanded.

D gene: -
J gene: TRBJ1-1
clone size: -
V gene: TRBV29-1
CDR3 DNA: TGCAGCGCCCTCCCCTGGGGCACTGAAGCTTTCTTT
CDR3 protein: CSALPWGTEAFF

D gene: -
J gene: TRBJ1-1
clone size: few
V gene: TRBV7-9
CDR3 DNA: TGTGCCAGCAGCGTCAGGAGCCCGAACACTGAAGCTTTCTTT
CDR3 protein: CASSVRSPNTEAFF

D gene: -
J gene: TRBJ2-7
clone size: -
V gene: TRBV27
CDR3 DNA: TGTGCCAGCAGTTCTAGGGGACCCTACTACGAGCAGTACTTC
CDR3 protein: CASSSRGPYYEQYF

D gene: TRBD2
J gene: TRBJ2-3
clone size: -
V gene: TRBV5-1
CDR3 DNA: TGCGCCAGCAGCGTGCCGGGACTAGCGGGAAAGTCAGATACGCAGTATTTT
CDR3 protein: CASSVPGLAGKSDTQYF

D gene: -
J gene: TRBJ1-1
clone size: -
V gene: TRBV4-2
CDR3 DNA: TGTGCCAGCAGCTTTATTGTGAACACTGAAGCTTTCTTT
CDR3 protein: CASSFIVNTEAFF

D gene: -
J gene: TRBJ1-4
clone size: -
V gene: TRBV5-4
CDR3 DNA: TGTGCCGGCAGAGCCGACTTAAGAACTAATGAAAAACTGTTTTTT
CDR3 protein: CAGRADLRTNEKLFF

D gene: -
J gene: TRBJ1-1
clone size: -
V gene: TRBV5-1
CDR3 DNA: TGCGCCAGCAGCTTGGGCTGGGGCCTGAGCACTGAAGCTTTCTTT
CDR3 protein: CASSLGWGLSTEAFF

D gene: TRBD1
J gene: TRBJ2-5
clone size: once
V gene: TRBV7-6
CDR3 DNA: TGTGCCAGCAGCAGGGGACAGCAAGAGACCCAGTACTTC
CDR3 protein: CASSRGQQETQYF

D gene: -
J gene: TRBJ2-7
clone size: -
V gene: TRBV5-6
CDR3 DNA: TGTGCCAGCAGCCTCGGGATGGGGGCGTACGAGCAGTACTTC
CDR3 protein: CASSLGMGAYEQYF

D gene: -
J gene: TRBJ2-1
clone size: -
V gene: TRBV7-3
CDR3 DNA: TGTGCCAGCAGCCCCGGCCTCTCCCATGAGCAGTTCTTC
CDR3 protein: CASSPGLSHEQFF

D gene: -
J gene: TRBJ2-5
clone size: -
V gene: TRBV4-1
CDR3 DNA: TGCGCCAGCAGCCAACCAGCAACCAAAGAGACCCAGTACTTC
CDR3 protein: CASSQPATKETQYF

D gene: -
J gene: TRBJ2-5
clone size: -
V gene: TRBV5-1
CDR3 DNA: TGCGCCAGCAGCCTAGCCACAGGGCTCCGAGAGACCCAGTACTTC
CDR3 protein: CASSLATGLRETQYF

D gene: -
J gene: TRBJ2-7
clone size: -
V gene: TRBV25-1
CDR3 DNA: TGTGCCAGCATTAAGGAGGGGCGGGGCCCCTACGAGCAGTACTTC
CDR3 protein: CASIKEGRGPYEQYF

D gene: TRBD1
J gene: TRBJ1-2
clone size: -
V gene: TRBV10-3
CDR3 DNA: TGTGCCATCAGTGAGTCGCGAACAGGGGCTTATGGCTACACCTTC
CDR3 protein: CAISESRTGAYGYTF

D gene: TRBD1
J gene: TRBJ1-1
clone size: -
V gene: TRBV5-8
CDR3 DNA: TGTGCCAGCAGCTTAGGGACAGCCAGAGGGACTGAAGCTTTCTTT
CDR3 protein: CASSLGTARGTEAFF

D gene: -
J gene: TRBJ1-2
clone size: -
V gene: TRBV30
CDR3 DNA: TGTGCCTGGAGTGTGGGAGTATTCTATGGCTACACCTTC
CDR3 protein: CAWSVGVFYGYTF

D gene: -
J gene: TRBJ1-6
clone size: -
V gene: TRBV6-4
CDR3 DNA: TGTGCCAGCAGTGACTCGACAGCCGATAATTCACCCCTCCACTTT
CDR3 protein: CASSDSTADNSPLHF

D gene: TRBD2
J gene: TRBJ2-1
clone size: -
V gene: TRBV28
CDR3 DNA: TGTGCCAGCAGTTTAGGAGGGGAGGGTACGAGATACAATGAGCAGTTCTTC
CDR3 protein: CASSLGGEGTRYNEQFF

D gene: TRBD1
J gene: TRBJ1-5
clone size: -
V gene: TRBV2
CDR3 DNA: TGTGCCACCCGACAGGGAGGCAATCAGCCCCAGCATTTT
CDR3 protein: CATRQGGNQPQHF

D gene: -
J gene: TRBJ2-7
clone size: -
V gene: TRBV12-1
CDR3 DNA: TGTGCCAGCAGCTTTGGGGATGGACTAGCGGGATTAACCTACGAGCAGTACTTC
CDR3 protein: CASSFGDGLAGLTYEQYF

D gene: TRBD2
J gene: TRBJ2-7
clone size: -
V gene: TRBV11-2
CDR3 DNA: TGTGCCAGCAGCTTAGAAGCGGGAGATCCCTACGAGCAGTACTTC
CDR3 protein: CASSLEAGDPYEQYF

D gene: -
J gene: TRBJ1-1
clone size: -
V gene: TRBV7-2
CDR3 DNA: TGTGCCAGCAGCTTAGTAAGGGCTGACGTGGGGAGGGACACTGAAGCTTTCTTT
CDR3 protein: CASSLVRADVGRDTEAFF

D gene: -
J gene: TRBJ2-5
clone size: -
V gene: TRBV7-2
CDR3 DNA: TGTGCCAGCAGCTTAGATGCTGCCCTTCAAGAGACCCAGTACTTC
CDR3 protein: CASSLDAALQETQYF

D gene: -
J gene: TRBJ2-1
clone size: -
V gene: TRBV5-6
CDR3 DNA: TGTGCCAGCAGCTTTTTCACAGGACATGAGCAGTTCTTC
CDR3 protein: CASSFFTGHEQFF

D gene: TRBD2
J gene: TRBJ2-3
clone size: -
V gene: TRBV2
CDR3 DNA: TGTGCCAGCAGTGAGCGGGAGAGGGCTCGGGGCACAGATACGCAGTATTTT
CDR3 protein: CASSERERARGTDTQYF

D gene: -
J gene: TRBJ1-1
clone size: -
V gene: TRBV20-1
CDR3 DNA: TGCAGGGTGAACACTGAAGCTTTCTTT
CDR3 protein: CRVNTEAFF

D gene: TRBD2
J gene: TRBJ2-1
clone size: -
V gene: TRBV2
CDR3 DNA: TGTGCCAGCAAATATCAGCGGGAAATTGACAATGAGCAGTTCTTC
CDR3 protein: CASKYQREIDNEQFF

D gene: -
J gene: TRBJ1-1
clone size: -
V gene: TRBV28
CDR3 DNA: TGTGCCAGCACAGCAACATGGGCTTTCTTT
CDR3 protein: CASTATWAFF